This T cell receptor beta chain derives from a study of lymphopenia after photon versus proton radiotherapy. CDR1 and CDR2 (germline): SNHLY, FYNNEI. V shed 1 base and J shed 4 bases, with 10 bases lying between them. The CDR3 extends over 15 amino acids. Sequencing used immunoSEQ multiplex PCR; TCRdb keeps in-frame clones, though not all of them. The sample includes about 50,000 clones, 80% to 95% of them seen just once. This clonotype was sampled from a woman in her forties with cholangiocarcinoma. J is TRBJ2-2 and V is TRBV2, with D maybe TRBD1 (5 bases). The sample was peripheral blood, taken from a patient treated with photon-based radiotherapy. CDR3 DNA sequence: TGTGCCAGCAGTGAAGTTGGGCAGGGCACCGGGGAGCTGTTTTTT. This gives the protein CASSEVGQGTGELFF.